This T cell receptor (beta chain) was profiled in a study of T cell responses to AZD1222 COVID-19 vaccine. This clone was observed a single time. V was pared by 1 base and J by 1 base, with 5 bases between. Germline values: CDR1 MNHEY, CDR2 SMNVEV (reference sequence). The CDR3 totals 15 residues. The table came from immunoSEQ multiplex PCR; TCRdb's copy has only in-frame clones and leaves some out. The table shows about 150,000 clones, with more than 85% occurring only once. This chain connects TRBV27 to TRBJ1-6; D uncertain. The receptor comes from an adult who received the AZD1222 COVID-19 vaccine. The sequenced sample was peripheral blood, obtained 28 days after the second AZD1222 dose. Here the CDR3 reads CASSLLGSYNSPLHF. In DNA form, the CDR3 reads TGTGCCAGCAGTTTATTGGGATCCTATAATTCACCCCTCCACTTT.